This T cell receptor (beta chain) is drawn from a study of neoadjuvant anti-PD-1 for oral cavity cancer. CDR1 and CDR2 from the germline V gene are SGHDT and YYEEEE. This CDR3 region has 15 residues. Trimming cost V 3 bases and J 0 bases, with 10 bases left between them. Six replicates per PBMC sample, mostly from 450 to 600 ng of genomic DNA. Repertoires were generated with immunoSEQ multiplex PCR, while TCRdb's copy carries only in-frame clones and drops some. Here the sample spans 60,000 to 80,000 clones, 70% to 85% being singletons. Patients were newly diagnosed with stage II-IVA oral cavity squamous cell carcinoma without prior systemic or radiation treatment.

The chain carries TRBV5-6 and TRBJ1-3, with a tentative D call TRBD1 (5 bases). This specimen consisted of PBMCs, obtained before nivolumab (anti-PD-1) treatment. The receptor's source is a person between 40 and 85 years old with oral cavity squamous cell carcinoma. CDR3 DNA: TGTGCCAGCAGCTGGGGGATGATCTCTGGAAACACCATATATTTT. Amino acids: CASSWGMISGNTIYF.